The 24 T cell receptor beta chains presented below share a single source sample, sequenced in a study of blood T cell repertoires in COVID-19. TCRdb keeps only in-frame clones here, not all; method: immunoSEQ multiplex PCR. The sample yields around 94,000 clones, 80% to 95% seen once. The sample was peripheral blood. The receptor source for this set is a woman in her fifties or sixties with COVID-19, enrolled during active disease.

The rearrangement uses TRBV10-3 and TRBJ1-6; 10 bases agree with TRBD1. CDR3 length equals 14 residues. The V gene end was trimmed by 7 bases and the J gene end by 8 bases; junction bases not matched to a gene: 5. Germline lookup yields CDR1 ENHRY and CDR2 SYGVKD. The CDR3 loop reads CAITADRGYSPLHF. In DNA, the CDR3 is TGTGCCATCACCGCGGACAGGGGGTATTCACCCCTCCACTTT.

V usage is TRBV9 and J usage is TRBJ2-7; possible D gene TRBD2, 6 bases. V gave up 0 bases and J gave up 4 bases, with 11 bases separating them. From germline, CDR1 is SGDLS and CDR2 YYNGEE. The CDR3 runs 14 residues. The CDR3 here is CASSVGGERYEQYF. CDR3 nucleotides: TGTGCCAGCAGCGTAGGGGGGGAGAGGTACGAGCAGTACTTC.

The J gene is TRBJ2-1, the V gene TRBV6-1; weak D call: TRBD2 (6 bases). The CDR3 is made up of 15 amino acids. Looked up from germline, CDR1 is MNHNS and CDR2 is SASEGT. The V end lost 2 bases, the J end lost 6 bases, and 14 bases lay between the germline ends. The CDR3, as DNA: TGTGCCAGCAGTGAAAGAAGGATGGAGGGCAATGAGCAGTTCTTC. It yields the protein CASSERRMEGNEQFF.

This clone was seen once. This chain uses TRBV7-6 with TRBJ2-5, with TRBD1 as a possible D gene (6 bases). The CDR3 length is 15 residues. The V gene lost 5 bases and the J gene lost 1 base, with 14 bases spanning the gap. The germline CDR1 and CDR2 sequences are SGHVS and FNYEAQ. DNA for the CDR3: TGTGCCAGCAGCCCAAGGGGGACCTTCCAAGAGACCCAGTACTTC. It specifies CASSPRGTFQETQYF.

This sequence joins TRBV6-5 and TRBJ1-1; D is ambiguous. Per germline, CDR1 MNHEY and CDR2 SVGAGI. V lost 7 bases, J lost 1 base, and 4 bases lay in between. The CDR3 contains 11 residues. The DNA for the CDR3 is TGTGCCAGCACCAGGAACACTGAAGCTTTCTTT. Protein: CASTRNTEAFF.

The CDR3 coding sequence is TGTGCCAGCAGCTCCGACAGTAGCAATCAGCCCCAGCATTTT. Amino acids: CASSSDSSNQPQHF. V gene TRBV5-4 combines with J gene TRBJ1-5; tentatively, D is TRBD1 (5 bases). With 3 bases removed from V and 0 bases from J, the gap between germline ends came to 7 bases. CDR3 size: 14 residues. Germline-derived CDR1 and CDR2 are SGHNT and YYREEE (reference sequence).

The CDR3 DNA is TGTGCCAGCTCACCACCGCAGGAAAAAGCTTTCTTT. Translating it yields CASSPPQEKAFF. This chain joins TRBV18 and TRBJ1-1; D not certain. CDR3 length equals 12 residues. Germline V gives CDR1 KGHSH, CDR2 LQKENI. The V gene lost 0 bases and the J gene lost 9 bases, with 8 bases spanning the gap.

This chain uses TRBV6-5 with TRBJ2-7; TRBD1 agrees at 8 bases. With 7 bases clipped from V and 1 base from J, the junction kept 9 bases outside the gene matches. The CDR3 is made up of 15 amino acids. The germline CDR1 and CDR2 sequences are MNHEY and SVGAGI. The CDR3 sequence: CASKIIRDRSYEQYV. The CDR3 bases are TGTGCCAGCAAGATAATTCGGGACAGGTCCTACGAGCAGTACGTC.

This chain uses TRBV2 with TRBJ2-3; TRBD1 might be the D (5 bases). V was clipped by 8 bases and J by 4 bases, with 22 bases between them. This CDR3 has 16 residues. The germline CDR1 and CDR2 sequences are SNHLY and FYNNEI. The CDR3 coding sequence is TGTGCCAGCCCTCTTTCTTTCCAGGGCATCTCAGATACGCAGTATTTT. This encodes CASPLSFQGISDTQYF.

CDR3 DNA sequence: TGTGCCAGCGCTACAGTTTTCGATTCACCCCTCCACTTT. Protein sequence: CASATVFDSPLHF. The chain joins TRBV28 to TRBJ1-6; D remains ambiguous. The CDR3 runs 13 residues. Germline-derived CDR1 and CDR2 are MDHEN and SYDVKM. V shed 8 bases and J shed 8 bases, with 13 bases lying between them.

The V call is TRBV9, the J call TRBJ1-2; 8 nucleotides line up with TRBD1. V shed 0 bases, J shed 0 bases, and the junction held 1 base outside the gene matches. The CDR3 consists of 15 residues. CDR1 SGDLS and CDR2 YYNGEE come from the germline V gene. CDR3 DNA sequence: TGTGCCAGCAGCGTAGGGACAGGGCCTAACTATGGCTACACCTTC. It is translated as CASSVGTGPNYGYTF.

CDR3 sequence (DNA): TGTGCCAGCAGTGGCTTCGATGACACATCACCGGGGGCCCTCCACTTT. Its protein product is CASSGFDDTSPGALHF. The V and J genes are TRBV2 and TRBJ1-6, with a possible D match to TRBD1 (5 bases). Trimming took 4 bases from V and 14 from J, leaving 24 bases between them. Germline V gene lookup returns CDR1 SNHLY and CDR2 FYNNEI. CDR3 length: 16 residues.

The chain joins TRBV7-2 to TRBJ2-4; no firm D call. The CDR3 totals 15 residues. CDR1 is SGHTA and CDR2 is FQGNSA in the germline V gene. V lost 3 bases and J lost 3, with 12 bases in between. CDR3 DNA: TGTGCCAGCAGCTTCACAGCCTTCGACAAAAACATTCAGTACTTC. Amino acids: CASSFTAFDKNIQYF.

V is TRBV3-1 (or the pseudogene TRBV3-2) and J is TRBJ1-5; D possibly corresponds to TRBD1 (5 bases). V was clipped by 1 base and J by 7 bases, with 14 bases between them. Germline-derived CDR1 and CDR2 are LGHDT and YNNKEL (reference sequence). The CDR3 extends over 15 amino acids. In DNA, the CDR3 is TGTGCCAGCAGCCAAGCGGTGGGGGGAAGACAGCCCCAGCATTTT. Amino acids: CASSQAVGGRQPQHF.

The genes are TRBV12-3 or TRBV12-4 and TRBJ2-1; TRBD1 might be the D (5 bases). The CDR3 sequence is 12 residues long. The V and J ends lost 6 bases and 9 bases respectively, with 12 bases between them. The CDR3 DNA reads as TGTGCCAGCAGGGTAGGGGAAAGTGAGCAGTTCTTC. Amino acid sequence: CASRVGESEQFF.

This clone was recorded once. Here the CDR3 DNA reads TGCGCCAGCAGCTTGGATGGGGCGGACTATGGCTACACCTTC. It encodes CASSLDGADYGYTF. This chain joins TRBV5-1 and TRBJ1-2; tentative D call: TRBD1 (5 bases). Germline assignment: CDR1 SGHRS and CDR2 YFSETQ. V was cut by 0 bases and J by 3 bases, with 9 bases left in between. The CDR3 length is 14 residues.

The chain joins TRBV4-2 to TRBJ1-1; no clear D. V was cut by 4 bases and J by 2 bases, with 5 bases left in between. The CDR3 has 12 amino acids. Germline V lookup: CDR1 LGHNA, CDR2 YNFKEQ. As DNA, the CDR3 is TGTGCCAGCAGCCTTACAAACACTGAAGCTTTCTTT. It translates to CASSLTNTEAFF.

This chain links TRBV2 with TRBJ2-2; 10 positions match TRBD1. This CDR3 contains 15 residues. V lost 5 bases, J lost 6 bases, and 6 bases stayed unmatched. Germline V gene sequence: CDR1 SNHLY, CDR2 FYNNEI. Written as DNA, the CDR3 is TGTGCCAGCAGTCCCGACAGGGGGCGCGCCGGGGAGCTGTTTTTT. Translation: CASSPDRGRAGELFF.

This sequence joins TRBV15 and TRBJ2-5, with unresolved D. This CDR3 is built from 15 residues. Trimming cost V 0 bases and J 2 bases, with 10 bases left between them. Germline values: CDR1 LNHNV, CDR2 YYDKDF (reference sequence). The CDR3 here is CATSRDGTEQETQYF. The CDR3 bases are TGTGCCACCAGCAGAGATGGTACAGAACAAGAGACCCAGTACTTC.

The rearrangement uses TRBV19 and TRBJ1-2; 8 bases map to TRBD1. The CDR3 is made up of 12 amino acids. Unmatched junction bases numbered 5, after V lost 7 bases and J lost 7 bases. The germline V gene has CDR1 LNHDA and CDR2 SQIVND (reference sequence). The CDR3 reads CASTFDRGGYTF. The CDR3 DNA reads TGTGCCAGTACTTTCGACAGGGGTGGCTACACCTTC.

The CDR3 spells CASSVGLAGVGNEQFF. Written as DNA, the CDR3 is TGTGCCAGCAGCGTAGGACTAGCGGGGGTGGGGAATGAGCAGTTCTTC. The chain has TRBV9 and TRBJ2-1, with 12 bases fitting TRBD2. The CDR3 is made up of 16 amino acids. V trimming: 0 bases; J trimming: 7 bases; junction bases outside the gene matches: 5. Germline CDR1 SGDLS, CDR2 YYNGEE.

This clone was seen once. V and J are TRBV5-1 and TRBJ2-1, with a weak D call TRBD2 (5 bases). CDR1 and CDR2 from the germline V gene are SGHRS and YFSETQ. The CDR3 is 13 amino acids. Trimming cost V 0 bases and J 6 bases, with 7 bases left between them. CDR3 nucleotides: TGCGCCAGCAGCTTGGTCGAGGGCAATGAGCAGTTCTTC. Protein: CASSLVEGNEQFF.

This rearrangement joins TRBV27 to TRBJ1-6, with TRBD1 identical over 8 bases. Unmatched junction bases numbered 7, after V lost 2 bases and J lost 10 bases. Germline-derived CDR1 and CDR2 are MNHEY and SMNVEV (reference sequence). This CDR3 has 15 amino acids. The CDR3 sequence: CASSLIQGVRSPLHF. The CDR3 DNA sequence: TGTGCCAGCAGTTTAATACAGGGGGTAAGATCACCCCTCCACTTT.

Here the CDR3 DNA reads TGCGCCAGCAGAGAATTACCGACGGACATCGCCTACGAGCAGTACTTC. Protein sequence: CASRELPTDIAYEQYF. The chain carries TRBV5-1 and TRBJ2-7; maybe TRBD1 (5 bases). Germline CDR1 SGHRS, CDR2 YFSETQ. V was clipped by 5 bases and J by 2 bases, with 20 bases between them. The CDR3 consists of 16 residues. Based on the CDR3 plus reference TRBV5-1 and TRBJ2-7, the full variable domain is KAGVTQTPRYLIKTRGQQVTLSCSPISGHRSVSWYQQTPGQGLQFLFEYFSETQRNKGNFPGRFSGRQFSNSRSEMNVSTLELGDSALYLCASRELPTDIAYEQYFGPGTRLTVT.